Sequencing of this TCR beta chain was carried out in a study of cytomegalovirus exposure and HLA in healthy donors. Repertoires were generated with immunoSEQ multiplex PCR, while TCRdb's copy carries only in-frame clones and drops some. The repertoire consists of roughly 200,000 clones, with 84% occurring once and the leading ten covering approximately 3%. V lost 4 bases and J lost 6, with 7 bases in between. Per the germline V gene, CDR1 is LNHDA and CDR2 is SQIVND (reference sequence). This CDR3 region has 11 residues. This TCR was recovered from a woman younger than 30 in good health and CMV-seropositive. The chain joins TRBV19 to TRBJ2-7; D is perhaps TRBD1 (5 bases). Sequencing used PBMCs. CDR3 protein: CASSNGAEQYF. The CDR3 coding sequence is TGTGCCAGTAGTAATGGGGCCGAGCAGTACTTC.